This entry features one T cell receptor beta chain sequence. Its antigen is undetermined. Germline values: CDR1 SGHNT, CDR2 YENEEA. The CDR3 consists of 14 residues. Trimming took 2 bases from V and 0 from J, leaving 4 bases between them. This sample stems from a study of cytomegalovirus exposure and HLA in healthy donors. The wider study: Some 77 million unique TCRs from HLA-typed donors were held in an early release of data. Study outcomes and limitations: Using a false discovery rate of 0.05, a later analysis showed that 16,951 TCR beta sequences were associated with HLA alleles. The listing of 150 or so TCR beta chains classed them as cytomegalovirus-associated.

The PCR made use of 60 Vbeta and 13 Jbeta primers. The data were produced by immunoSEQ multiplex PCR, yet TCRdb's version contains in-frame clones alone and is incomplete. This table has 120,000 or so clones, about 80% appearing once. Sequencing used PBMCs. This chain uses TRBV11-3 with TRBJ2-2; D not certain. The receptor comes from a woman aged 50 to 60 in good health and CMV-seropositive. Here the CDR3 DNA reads TGTGCCAGCAGCTTATCAGCGAACACCGGGGAGCTGTTTTTT. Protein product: CASSLSANTGELFF.